This T cell receptor beta chain emerged from a study of blood T cell repertoires in COVID-19. Study information: From T cells, B-cell-depleted T cells, or PBMCs came the material, which was cDNA or gDNA.

The length of the CDR3 is 14 residues. Between the trimmed V and J ends, which lost 3 bases and 2 bases, there was a span of 12 bases. The germline gives CDR1 GTSNPN, CDR2 SVGIG (reference sequence). The method was immunoSEQ multiplex PCR; TCRdb's version includes in-frame clones alone and lacks a portion of them. The sample shows tens of thousands of clones, over 85% of them seen only once. This chain uses TRBV30 with TRBJ2-3; possible D gene TRBD2, 6 bases. Material for sequencing was peripheral blood. This clonotype was sampled from a woman older than 75 with acute or convalescent COVID-19. The CDR3 nucleotides are TGTGCCTGGAGCGGGGGAACCTTCACAGATACGCAGTATTTT. Translating gives CAWSGGTFTDTQYF.